This T cell receptor (beta chain) came from a study of blood T cell repertoires in COVID-19. Study overall: In each case, the material was cDNA or gDNA derived from T cells, B-cell-depleted T cells, or PBMCs.

In the source study's methods: Nucleated cell counts were estimated from reference gene primer amplification. Profiling relied on immunoSEQ multiplex PCR, and the TCRdb table lists in-frame clones only, not all of them. From that table come the V and J calls and clone size; the DNA was used to work out D and trimming. The table lists about 54,000 clones, roughly 76% of them singletons. The germline V and J ends were trimmed by 8 bases and 9 bases, with 22 bases remaining between them. Germline CDR1 MDHEN, CDR2 SYDVKM. This CDR3 comprises 14 residues. This clone was found once. This TCR came from a woman aged 60 to 75 with acute or convalescent COVID-19. The sample consisted of peripheral blood. The chain couples TRBV28 to TRBJ2-5, with D perhaps matching TRBD1 (7 bases). The chain's CDR3 is CASSLEGAPWAQYF. Here the CDR3 DNA reads TGTGCCAGCTCCCTGGAGGGGGCACCGTGGGCCCAGTACTTC.